These 23 T cell receptor beta chains share one sample of origin, sequenced in a study of a mutant IDH1 vaccine in newly diagnosed glioma. Time point denoted: week 5, during vaccination. Each dose delivered 300 ug of mutant IDH1 20-mer peptide subcutaneously with imiquimod. Their antigens are not known. Profiling relied on immunoSEQ multiplex PCR, and the TCRdb table lists in-frame clones only, not all of them. The data contain roughly 28,000 clones, roughly 80% of them singletons. The source material was PBMCs, sampled from a glioma patient whose treatment included an IDH1 peptide vaccine. The origin of the receptors is a man aged 35-49 years with glioma. Some clones in this sample may be carry-over from other donors' samples.

This chain links TRBV28 with TRBJ1-2; D unresolved. Trimming removed 6 bases at V and 3 bases at J, with 11 bases between. CDR1 is MDHEN and CDR2 is SYDVKM in the germline V gene. The CDR3 runs to 13 residues. CDR3 DNA: TGTGCCAGCAGCTTGACCGGCGACTATGGCTACACCTTC. Translation gives CASSLTGDYGYTF.

This clone was seen just once. This sequence joins TRBV4-1 and TRBJ1-5; D might be TRBD1 (6 bases). V was cut by 0 bases and J by 9 bases, with 21 bases left in between. Germline-derived CDR1 and CDR2 are MGHRA and YSYEKL. This CDR3 region has 17 residues. CDR3 in DNA: TGCGCCAGCAGCCAAGATGCTGTAGGGGCAGGGGTCCTGCCCCAGCATTTT. Amino acids: CASSQDAVGAGVLPQHF.

The chain combines TRBV7-9 with TRBJ2-2, with 11 positions matching TRBD2. This CDR3 spans 17 amino acids. With 5 bases clipped from V and 0 bases from J, the junction kept 5 bases outside the gene matches. CDR1 SEHNR and CDR2 FQNEAQ come from the germline V gene (reference sequence). The CDR3 DNA follows: TGTGCCAGCAGCACACCACTAGCGGGGGCGAACACCGGGGAGCTGTTTTTT. This translates into CASSTPLAGANTGELFF.

The CDR3 loop reads CASSEPRRGPGYGYTF. DNA of the CDR3: TGTGCCAGCAGTGAACCCCGCAGGGGCCCTGGCTATGGCTACACCTTC. This chain connects TRBV25-1 to TRBJ1-2; D might be TRBD1 (6 bases). The length of the CDR3 is 16 residues. Trimming took 2 bases from V and 4 from J, leaving 17 bases between them. Looked up from germline, CDR1 is MGHDK and CDR2 is SYGVNS.

V and J are TRBV19 and TRBJ1-1; D gene ambiguous. This CDR3 has 14 residues. Germline CDR1 is LNHDA and CDR2 is SQIVND (reference sequence). V was trimmed by 5 bases and J by 0 bases, leaving 10 bases between them. For the CDR3, the DNA is TGTGCCAGTAGTCCAGGACGGTTGAACACTGAAGCTTTCTTT. Its translation: CASSPGRLNTEAFF.

The rearrangement links TRBV6-5 to TRBJ1-2, with D possibly TRBD1 on 6 matching bases. The V gene's germline CDR1 is MNHEY and CDR2 SVGAGI. Trimming pared 2 bases from V and 5 bases from J, leaving 12 bases between. This CDR3 has 14 amino acids. CDR3 nucleotide sequence: TGTGCCAGCAGTTACGGGGACACCGGTTATGGCTACACCTTC. This codes for CASSYGDTGYGYTF.

This rearrangement joins TRBV7-2 to TRBJ2-2, with D unresolved. Germline V gene sequence: CDR1 SGHTA, CDR2 FQGNSA. The CDR3 runs 12 residues. V lost 5 bases and J lost 7, with 8 bases in between. This chain's CDR3 is CASSQWNGELFF. The DNA for the CDR3 is TGTGCCAGCAGCCAGTGGAACGGGGAGCTGTTTTTT.

DNA for the CDR3: TGTGCCAGCAGTGAAGGGAACTATGGCTACACCTTC. It specifies CASSEGNYGYTF. The J gene is TRBJ1-2, the V gene TRBV2; no firm D call. There are 12 residues in the CDR3. Trimming pared 1 base from V and 2 bases from J, leaving 2 bases between. CDR1 SNHLY and CDR2 FYNNEI come from the germline V gene.

This clone has just a few counts. V gene TRBV4-2 combines with J gene TRBJ1-6; maybe TRBD1 (5 bases). The CDR3 contains 18 residues. Trimming left V 4 bases short and J 0 bases short, with 16 bases between. Germline CDR1 is LGHNA and CDR2 is YNFKEQ. The CDR3 DNA follows: TGTGCCAGCAGCCGAGGGACCGCGAAGAGCTCCTATAATTCACCCCTCCACTTT. Translating gives CASSRGTAKSSYNSPLHF.

The chain carries TRBV19 and TRBJ1-2; maybe TRBD1 (6 bases). Germline V gene data show CDR1 as LNHDA and CDR2 as SQIVND (reference sequence). V was clipped by 5 bases and J by 4 bases, with 11 bases between them. This CDR3 is built from 13 residues. CDR3 coding DNA: TGTGCCAGTAGTCCGGAACAGGGCTATGGCTACACCTTC. Protein sequence: CASSPEQGYGYTF.

In its sample, this clone was seen a few times. J is TRBJ1-6 and V is TRBV6-4, with no clear D. Trimming pared 4 bases from V and 7 bases from J, leaving 8 bases between. Germline lookup yields CDR1 MRHNA and CDR2 SNTAGT. This CDR3 comprises 13 residues. CDR3 DNA: TGTGCCAGCAGTGTAGAAGAAAATTCACCCCTCCACTTT. Protein: CASSVEENSPLHF.

This clone showed up just a few times. The rearrangement joins TRBV4-1 to TRBJ1-1; D is perhaps TRBD1 (5 bases). The CDR3 is made up of 15 amino acids. Germline-derived CDR1 and CDR2 are MGHRA and YSYEKL. V was shortened by 10 bases and J by 1 base, with 19 bases between the two germline ends. DNA of the CDR3: TGCGCCACCTCAACTTCCGACAGCAAGAACACTGAAGCTTTCTTT. It codes for CATSTSDSKNTEAFF.

This clone was seen once. The chain links TRBV27 to TRBJ2-7; 7 positions agree with TRBD1. Germline trimming cut 5 bases from V and 3 bases from J; bases unmatched to any gene: 16. The CDR3 consists of 17 residues. Germline loops: CDR1 MNHEY, CDR2 SMNVEV (reference sequence). The CDR3 DNA follows: TGTGCCAGCAGTCCGAGGGGACAGTCCTTTCGGAACTACGAGCAGTACTTC. The encoded protein is CASSPRGQSFRNYEQYF.

This clone has a handful of counts. The rearrangement joins TRBV30 to TRBJ1-5, with TRBD1 identical over 10 bases. Trimming removed 5 bases from V and 0 bases from J; junction bases left unmatched: 1. The CDR3 runs to 14 residues. The V gene's germline CDR1 is GTSNPN and CDR2 SVGIG (reference sequence). The CDR3 region is CAWDRGLSNQPQHF. The CDR3 nucleotides are TGTGCCTGGGACAGGGGGCTTAGCAATCAGCCCCAGCATTTT.

The chain uses TRBV13 and TRBJ2-4; D unclear. The CDR3 runs 14 residues. Trimming cost V 3 bases and J 1 base, with 7 bases left between them. Per the germline V gene, CDR1 is PRHDT and CDR2 is FYEKMQ (reference sequence). The CDR3 nucleotides read TGTGCCAGCAGCTTGCTGGTTGCCAAAAACATTCAGTACTTC. Translated: CASSLLVAKNIQYF. The variable domain in full, with the rest retrieved from reference TRBV13 and TRBJ2-4, is AAGVIQSPRHLIKEKRETATLKCYPIPRHDTVYWYQQGPGQDPQFLISFYEKMQSDKGSIPDRFSAQQFSDYHSELNMSSLELGDSALYFCASSLLVAKNIQYFGAGTRLSVL.

In this sample, this clone turned up a few times. The genes are TRBV28 and TRBJ1-1; D is undetermined. The CDR3 is 14 residues long. Trimming took 4 bases from V and 1 from J, leaving 10 bases between them. Per the germline V gene, CDR1 is MDHEN and CDR2 is SYDVKM. DNA of the CDR3: TGTGCCAGCAGTTCTCTATGGTCGAACACTGAAGCTTTCTTT. Encoded protein: CASSSLWSNTEAFF.

In the case of this clone: Sequence at one end of the junction differs from germline and may be a read error. J is TRBJ2-1 and V is TRBV20-1, with TRBD1 matching 7 bases. Germline V gene sequence: CDR1 DFQATT, CDR2 SNEGSKA (reference sequence). CDR3 length: 11 residues. CDR3 sequence: CSARNRGGALF. In DNA form, the CDR3 reads TGCAGTGCCCGCAACAGGGGTGGGGCGCTCTTC.

The chain carries TRBV6-1 and TRBJ2-3; 14 bases agree with TRBD2. CDR1 MNHNS and CDR2 SASEGT come from the germline V gene. The CDR3 runs 15 residues. Trimming at V came to 3 bases and at J to 6 bases, leaving 2 bases not matched to a gene. Written as DNA, the CDR3 is TGTGCCAGCAGTGAGACTAGCGGGGGGGCCGATACGCAGTATTTT. Residues: CASSETSGGADTQYF.

The chain combines TRBV13 with TRBJ2-7; TRBD2 agrees at 11 bases. V was pared by 4 bases and J by 3 bases, with 8 bases of the junction left unmatched. Germline V gene data show CDR1 as PRHDT and CDR2 as FYEKMQ (reference sequence). This CDR3 has 16 residues. CDR3 bases: TGTGCCAGCAGCTCGCGTAGCGGGGGGGAAGACTACGAGCAGTACTTC. It codes for CASSSRSGGEDYEQYF.

The chain uses TRBV10-3 and TRBJ2-7; 7 bases line up with TRBD1. This CDR3 comprises 13 residues. Germline V CDR1 and CDR2: ENHRY, SYGVKD. V gave up 10 bases and J gave up 5 bases; unmatched junction bases: 11. DNA of the CDR3: TGTGCCAGCAGACAGGGTTTGAGAAACGAGCAGTACTTC. It encodes CASRQGLRNEQYF.

The chain uses TRBV30 and TRBJ2-3; D uncertain. The CDR3 spans 13 residues. V lost 0 bases, J lost 4 bases, and 8 bases lay in between. Looked up from germline, CDR1 is GTSNPN and CDR2 is SVGIG (reference sequence). The CDR3 DNA sequence: TGTGCCTGGAGTGTTCTTTCCCCAGATACGCAGTATTTT. Residues: CAWSVLSPDTQYF.

The chain employs TRBV5-1 and TRBJ1-6; D not certain. In germline, CDR1 is SGHRS, CDR2 YFSETQ. There are 16 residues in the CDR3. Trimming took off 2 bases at V and 14 bases at J, with 23 bases between the two ends. CDR3: CASSLIGRTNSESLHF. The CDR3 coding sequence is TGCGCCAGCAGCTTAATTGGACGTACAAATTCAGAGTCCCTCCACTTT.

The chain has TRBV7-9 and TRBJ2-6, with D possibly TRBD1 on 5 matching bases. Trimming removed 0 bases from V and 0 bases from J, with 12 bases in between. The CDR3 runs 18 residues. Germline assignment: CDR1 SEHNR and CDR2 FQNEAQ (reference sequence). This CDR3 reads CASSLAWGLSSGANVLTF. The CDR3 bases are TGTGCCAGCAGCTTAGCTTGGGGCCTGAGCTCTGGGGCCAACGTCCTGACTTTC.